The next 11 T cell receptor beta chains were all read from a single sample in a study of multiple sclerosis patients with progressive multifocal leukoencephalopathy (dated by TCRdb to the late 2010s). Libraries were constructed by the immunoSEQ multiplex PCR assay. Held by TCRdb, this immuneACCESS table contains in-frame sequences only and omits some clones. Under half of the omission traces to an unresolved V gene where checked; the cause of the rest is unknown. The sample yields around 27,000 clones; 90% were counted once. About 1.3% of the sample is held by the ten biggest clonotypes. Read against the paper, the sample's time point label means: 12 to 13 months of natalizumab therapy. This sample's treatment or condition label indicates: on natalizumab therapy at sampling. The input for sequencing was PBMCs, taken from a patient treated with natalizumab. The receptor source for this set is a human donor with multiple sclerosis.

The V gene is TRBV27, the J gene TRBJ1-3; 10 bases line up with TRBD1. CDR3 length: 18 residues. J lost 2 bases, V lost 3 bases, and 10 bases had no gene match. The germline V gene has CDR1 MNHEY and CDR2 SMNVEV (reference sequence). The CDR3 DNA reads TGTGCCAGCAGTTTGGTGGACAGGGGGGCTTGTACTGGAAACACCATATATTTT. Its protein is CASSLVDRGACTGNTIYF.

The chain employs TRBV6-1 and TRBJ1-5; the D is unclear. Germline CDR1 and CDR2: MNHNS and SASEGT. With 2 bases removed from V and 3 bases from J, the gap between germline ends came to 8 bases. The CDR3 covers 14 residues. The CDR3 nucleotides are TGTGCCAGCAGTGAAAGAGCCCCCAATCAGCCCCAGCATTTT. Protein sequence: CASSERAPNQPQHF.

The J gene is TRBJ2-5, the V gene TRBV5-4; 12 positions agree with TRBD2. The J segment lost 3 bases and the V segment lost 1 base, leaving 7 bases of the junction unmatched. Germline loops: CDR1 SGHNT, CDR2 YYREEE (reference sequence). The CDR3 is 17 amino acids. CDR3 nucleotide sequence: TGTGCCAGCAGCTTGTTATCTAGCGGGGGGGGTAAAGAGACCCAGTACTTC. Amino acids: CASSLLSSGGGKETQYF.

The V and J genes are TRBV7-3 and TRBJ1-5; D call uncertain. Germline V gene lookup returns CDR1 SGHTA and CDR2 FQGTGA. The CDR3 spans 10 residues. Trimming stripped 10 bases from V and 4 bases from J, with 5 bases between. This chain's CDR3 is CAIRNQPQHF. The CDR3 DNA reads TGTGCCATTAGAAATCAGCCCCAGCATTTT.

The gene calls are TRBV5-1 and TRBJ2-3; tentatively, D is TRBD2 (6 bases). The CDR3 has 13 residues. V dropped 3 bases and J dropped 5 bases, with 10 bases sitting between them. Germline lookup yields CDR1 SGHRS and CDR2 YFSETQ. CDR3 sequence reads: CASSSGGGDTQYF. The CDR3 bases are TGCGCCAGCAGCTCCGGGGGAGGAGATACGCAGTATTTT.

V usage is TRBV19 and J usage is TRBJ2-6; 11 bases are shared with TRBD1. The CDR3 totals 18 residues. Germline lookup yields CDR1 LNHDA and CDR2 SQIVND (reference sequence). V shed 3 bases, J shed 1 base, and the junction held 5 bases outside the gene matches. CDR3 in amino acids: CASSILGTGGSGANVLTF. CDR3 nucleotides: TGTGCCAGTAGTATCCTCGGGACAGGGGGGTCTGGGGCCAACGTCCTGACTTTC.

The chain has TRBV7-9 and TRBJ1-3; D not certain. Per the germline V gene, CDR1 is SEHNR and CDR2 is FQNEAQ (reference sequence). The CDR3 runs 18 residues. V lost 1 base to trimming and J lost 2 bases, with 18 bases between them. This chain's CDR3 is CASSLGGHRGLTGNTIYF. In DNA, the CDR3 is TGTGCCAGCAGCTTAGGCGGGCATCGGGGTTTGACTGGAAACACCATATATTTT.

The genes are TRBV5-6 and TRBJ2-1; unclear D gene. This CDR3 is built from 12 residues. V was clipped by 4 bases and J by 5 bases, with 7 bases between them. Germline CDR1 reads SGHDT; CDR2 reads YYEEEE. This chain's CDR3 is CASSTLDNEQFF. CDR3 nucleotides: TGTGCCAGCAGCACCCTTGACAATGAGCAGTTCTTC.

The DNA of the CDR3 is TGTGCCAGCAGCTTAGCGCCGGGACTTACTAGCACAGATACGCAGTATTTT. Translated: CASSLAPGLTSTDTQYF. This chain joins TRBV7-8 and TRBJ2-3; perhaps TRBD2 as D (6 bases). Germline V gene sequence: CDR1 SGHVS, CDR2 FQNEAQ. The CDR3 runs to 17 residues. The germline V and J ends were trimmed by 0 bases and 0 bases, with 13 bases remaining between them.

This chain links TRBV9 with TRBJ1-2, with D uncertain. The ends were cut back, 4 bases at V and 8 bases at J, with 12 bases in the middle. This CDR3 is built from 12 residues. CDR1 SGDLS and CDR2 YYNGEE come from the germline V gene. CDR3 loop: CASSKGGVGYTF. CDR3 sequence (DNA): TGTGCCAGCAGCAAGGGCGGGGTGGGCTACACCTTC. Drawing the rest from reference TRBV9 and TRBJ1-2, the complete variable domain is DSGVTQTPKHLITATGQRVTLRCSPRSGDLSVYWYQQSLDQGLQFLIQYYNGEERAKGNILERFSAQQFPDLHSELNLSSLELGDSALYFCASSKGGVGYTFGSGTRLTVV.

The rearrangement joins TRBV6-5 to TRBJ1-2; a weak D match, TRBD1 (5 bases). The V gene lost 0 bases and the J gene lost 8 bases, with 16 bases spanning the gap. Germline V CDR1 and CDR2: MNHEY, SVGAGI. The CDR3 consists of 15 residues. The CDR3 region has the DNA TGTGCCAGCAGTTACTCGTTACTGGGACGGGGCGGCTACACCTTC. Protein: CASSYSLLGRGGYTF.